What follows describes a single T cell receptor (beta chain). Its matching antigen is unknown. Random hexamers served to reverse transcribe roughly 0.5 to 1 ug RNA. TCR beta CDR3 was amplified by immunoSEQ multiplex PCR. This amplification extended across 54 Vbeta and 13 Jbeta segments. TCRdb re-analysed the immunoSEQ multiplex PCR reads in MiXCR, keeping a single row per CDR3 protein. Here the sample spans about 150,000 distinct CDR3 sequences, around 95% being singletons. This sample is part of a study of CD8 T cells in Susac syndrome. Study results and caveats: The study's TCR sequencing and HLA analysis drew on a certain number of individuals. That number was acknowledged as relatively small.

Control patients had untreated stable or active relapsing-remitting multiple sclerosis by revised McDonald criteria. The authors negatively isolated CD8+ and CD4+ T cells and FACS-enriched TEMRA cells. Germline values: CDR1 DFQATT, CDR2 SNEGSKA (reference sequence). V gave up 0 bases and J gave up 0 bases, with 10 bases separating them. The CDR3 extends over 15 amino acids. The chain is built from TRBV20-1 and TRBJ2-3; D is possibly TRBD1 (6 bases). Source material: CD8+ T cells from PBMCs. This TCR came from a human donor with multiple sclerosis. The CDR3 region is CSARDKGESTDTQYF. The CDR3 DNA reads TGCAGTGCTAGAGATAAGGGGGAAAGCACAGATACGCAGTATTTT.